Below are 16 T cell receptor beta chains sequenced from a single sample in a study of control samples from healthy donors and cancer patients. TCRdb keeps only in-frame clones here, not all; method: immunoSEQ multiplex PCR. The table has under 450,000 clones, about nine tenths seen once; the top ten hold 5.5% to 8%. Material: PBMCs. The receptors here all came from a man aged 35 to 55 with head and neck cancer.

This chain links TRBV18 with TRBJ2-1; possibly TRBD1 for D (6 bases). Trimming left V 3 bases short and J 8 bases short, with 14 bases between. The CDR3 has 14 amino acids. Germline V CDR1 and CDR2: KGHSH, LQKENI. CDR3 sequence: CASSPGTKSDEQFF. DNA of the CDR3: TGTGCCAGCTCACCCGGGACAAAGTCGGATGAGCAGTTCTTC.

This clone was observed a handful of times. In DNA form, the CDR3 reads TGTGCCAGCAGCCCCAGCGAAATTTACACAGATACGCAGTATTTT. It encodes CASSPSEIYTDTQYF. The chain couples TRBV7-3 to TRBJ2-3; D remains ambiguous. The germline gives CDR1 SGHTA, CDR2 FQGTGA. The CDR3 totals 15 residues. V gave up 5 bases and J gave up 2 bases, with 14 bases separating them.

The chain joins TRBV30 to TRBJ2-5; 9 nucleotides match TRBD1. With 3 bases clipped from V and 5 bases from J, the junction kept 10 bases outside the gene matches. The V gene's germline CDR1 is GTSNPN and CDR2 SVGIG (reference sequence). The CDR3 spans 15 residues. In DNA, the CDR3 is TGTGCCTGGAGGACCCGGACAGGGGCAGCGGAGACCCAGTACTTC. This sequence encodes CAWRTRTGAAETQYF.

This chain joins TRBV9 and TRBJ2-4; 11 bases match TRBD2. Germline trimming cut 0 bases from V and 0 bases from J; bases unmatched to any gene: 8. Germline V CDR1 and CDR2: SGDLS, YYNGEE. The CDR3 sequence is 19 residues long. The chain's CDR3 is CASSVGLAGGTKAKNIQYF. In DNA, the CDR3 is TGTGCCAGCAGCGTAGGATTAGCGGGGGGGACGAAAGCCAAAAACATTCAGTACTTC. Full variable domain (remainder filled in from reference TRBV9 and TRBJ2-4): DSGVTQTPKHLITATGQRVTLRCSPRSGDLSVYWYQQSLDQGLQFLIQYYNGEERAKGNILERFSAQQFPDLHSELNLSSLELGDSALYFCASSVGLAGGTKAKNIQYFGAGTRLSVL.

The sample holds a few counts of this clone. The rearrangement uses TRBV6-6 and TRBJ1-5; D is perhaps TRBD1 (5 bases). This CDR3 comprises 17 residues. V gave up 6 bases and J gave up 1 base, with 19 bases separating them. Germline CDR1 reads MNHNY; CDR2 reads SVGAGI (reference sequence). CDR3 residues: CASRRRSATESNQPQHF. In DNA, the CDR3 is TGTGCCAGCAGACGACGGTCGGCGACAGAAAGCAATCAGCCCCAGCATTTT.

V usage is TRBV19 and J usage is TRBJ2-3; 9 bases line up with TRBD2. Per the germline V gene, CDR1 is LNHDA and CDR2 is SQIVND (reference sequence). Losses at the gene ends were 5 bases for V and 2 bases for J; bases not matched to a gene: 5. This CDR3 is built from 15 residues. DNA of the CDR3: TGTGCCAGTAGTCTACTAGCGGGTGCCACAGATACGCAGTATTTT. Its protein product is CASSLLAGATDTQYF. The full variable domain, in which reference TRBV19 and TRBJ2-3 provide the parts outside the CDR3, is DGGITQSPKYLFRKEGQNVTLSCEQNLNHDAMYWYRQDPGQGLRLIYYSQIVNDFQKGDIAEGYSVSREKKESFPLTVTSAQKNPTAFYLCASSLLAGATDTQYFGPGTRLTVL.

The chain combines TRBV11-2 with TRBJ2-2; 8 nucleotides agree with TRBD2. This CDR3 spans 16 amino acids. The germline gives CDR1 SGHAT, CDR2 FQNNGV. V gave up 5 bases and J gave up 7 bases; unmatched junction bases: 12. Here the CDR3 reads CASSPPGGLVGGELFF. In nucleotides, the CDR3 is TGTGCCAGCAGCCCCCCGGGGGGACTAGTAGGCGGGGAGCTGTTTTTT.

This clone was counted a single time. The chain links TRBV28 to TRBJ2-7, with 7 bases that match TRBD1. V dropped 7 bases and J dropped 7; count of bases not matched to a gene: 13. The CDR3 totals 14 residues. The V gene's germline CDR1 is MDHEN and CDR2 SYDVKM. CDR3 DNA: TGTGCCAGCACCCAGACAGGGTTGGGTAGGGAGCAGTACTTC. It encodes CASTQTGLGREQYF.

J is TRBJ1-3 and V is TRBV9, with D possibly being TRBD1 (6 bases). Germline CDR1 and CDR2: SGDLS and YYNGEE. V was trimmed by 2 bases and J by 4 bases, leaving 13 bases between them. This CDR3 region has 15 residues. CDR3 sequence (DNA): TGTGCCAGCAGCGTCCTCACAGGGCACGGAAACACCATATATTTT. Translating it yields CASSVLTGHGNTIYF.

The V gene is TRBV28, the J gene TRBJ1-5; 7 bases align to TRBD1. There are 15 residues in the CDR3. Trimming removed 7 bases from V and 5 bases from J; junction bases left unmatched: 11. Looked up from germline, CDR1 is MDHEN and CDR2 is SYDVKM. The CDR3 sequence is CASISGQAPYQPQHF. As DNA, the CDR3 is TGTGCCAGCATATCAGGACAGGCTCCCTATCAGCCCCAGCATTTT.

The CDR3 is CATSSFPGQKIYGYTF. CDR3 coding DNA: TGTGCCACCAGCAGCTTTCCGGGACAGAAGATCTATGGCTACACCTTC. The chain couples TRBV15 to TRBJ1-2; 7 positions agree with TRBD1. Per germline, CDR1 LNHNV and CDR2 YYDKDF (reference sequence). J gave up 4 bases and V 3 bases, and 11 bases lay outside the gene matches. The CDR3 loop spans 16 amino acids.

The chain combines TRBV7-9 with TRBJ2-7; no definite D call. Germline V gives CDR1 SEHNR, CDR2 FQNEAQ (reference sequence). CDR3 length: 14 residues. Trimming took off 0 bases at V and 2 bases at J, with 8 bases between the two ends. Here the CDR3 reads CASSLAVRPYEQYF. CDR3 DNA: TGTGCCAGCAGCTTAGCGGTCAGGCCCTACGAGCAGTACTTC.

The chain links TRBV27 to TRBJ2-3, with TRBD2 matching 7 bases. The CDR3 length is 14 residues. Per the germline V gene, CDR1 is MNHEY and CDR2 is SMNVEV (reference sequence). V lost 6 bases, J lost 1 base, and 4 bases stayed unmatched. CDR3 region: CASRRAGGTDTQYF. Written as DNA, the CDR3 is TGTGCCAGCAGGAGGGCGGGGGGCACAGATACGCAGTATTTT.

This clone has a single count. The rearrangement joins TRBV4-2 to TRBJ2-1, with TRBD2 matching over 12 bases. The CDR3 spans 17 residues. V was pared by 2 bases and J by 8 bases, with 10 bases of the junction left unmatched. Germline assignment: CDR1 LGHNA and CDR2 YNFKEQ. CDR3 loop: CASSQNGLAGNNDEQFF. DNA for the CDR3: TGTGCCAGCAGCCAAAATGGACTAGCGGGGAACAACGATGAGCAGTTCTTC.

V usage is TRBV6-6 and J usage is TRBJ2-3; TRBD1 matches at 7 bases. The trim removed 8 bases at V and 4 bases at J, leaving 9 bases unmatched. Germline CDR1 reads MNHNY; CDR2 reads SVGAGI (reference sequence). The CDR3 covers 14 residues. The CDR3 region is CASLETGSPDTQYF. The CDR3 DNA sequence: TGTGCCAGCCTCGAGACAGGGTCGCCAGATACGCAGTATTTT.

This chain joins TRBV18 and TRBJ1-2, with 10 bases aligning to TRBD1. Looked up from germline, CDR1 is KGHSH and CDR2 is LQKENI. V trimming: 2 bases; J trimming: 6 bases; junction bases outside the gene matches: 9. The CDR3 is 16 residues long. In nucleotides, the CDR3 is TGTGCCAGCTCACCAGACAGGGGGCCACTTCTCCATGGCTACACCTTC. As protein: CASSPDRGPLLHGYTF.